This T cell receptor beta chain is drawn from a study of T cell responses to AZD1222 COVID-19 vaccine. The study's findings and limits: Spike was spanned by vaccine-associated CD4 TCRs, which were dominant at 160-218 and 743-854.

Deletions cut 6 bases from V and 4 bases from J, with 16 bases between. Per the germline V gene, CDR1 is SNHLY and CDR2 is FYNNEI. The CDR3 loop spans 15 amino acids. This clone was seen only once. Antigen: not known. This table comes from immunoSEQ multiplex PCR, and its TCRdb copy is limited to in-frame clones, with some not included. The table includes under 150,000 clones, approximately 85% detected once. Material: peripheral blood, obtained on day 0 of MenACWY control vaccination. This chain links TRBV2 with TRBJ1-3; the D gene is possibly TRBD1 (5 bases). The sequence derives from an adult in good health. The CDR3, as DNA: TGTGCCAGCAGCGGCGAGGGGCTCGGAGGAAACACCATATATTTT. Translating gives CASSGEGLGGNTIYF.